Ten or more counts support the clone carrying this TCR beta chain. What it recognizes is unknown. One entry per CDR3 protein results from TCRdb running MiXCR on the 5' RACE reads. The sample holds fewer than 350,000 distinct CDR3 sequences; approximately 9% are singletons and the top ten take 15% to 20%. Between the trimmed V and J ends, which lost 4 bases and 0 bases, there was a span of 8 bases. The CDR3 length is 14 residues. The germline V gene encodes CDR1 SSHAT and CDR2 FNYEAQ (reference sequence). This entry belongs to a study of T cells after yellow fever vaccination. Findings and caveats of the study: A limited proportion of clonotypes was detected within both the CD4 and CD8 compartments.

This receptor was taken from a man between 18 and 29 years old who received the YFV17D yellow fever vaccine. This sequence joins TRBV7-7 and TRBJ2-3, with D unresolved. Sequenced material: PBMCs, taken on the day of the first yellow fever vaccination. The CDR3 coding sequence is TGTGCCAGCAGCTCTGGGTCCAGCACAGATACGCAGTATTTT. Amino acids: CASSSGSSTDTQYF.